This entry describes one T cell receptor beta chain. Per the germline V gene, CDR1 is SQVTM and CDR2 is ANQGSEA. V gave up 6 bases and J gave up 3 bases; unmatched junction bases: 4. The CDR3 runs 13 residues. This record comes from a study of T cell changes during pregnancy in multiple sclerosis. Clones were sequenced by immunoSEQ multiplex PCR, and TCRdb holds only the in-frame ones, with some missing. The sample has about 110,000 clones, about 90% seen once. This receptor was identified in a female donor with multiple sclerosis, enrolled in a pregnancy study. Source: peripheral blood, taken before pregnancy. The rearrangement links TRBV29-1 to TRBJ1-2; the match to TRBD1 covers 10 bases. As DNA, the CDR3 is TGCAGCGTAGCGGACAGGGGGGACTATGGCTACACCTTC. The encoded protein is CSVADRGDYGYTF.